This T cell receptor (beta chain) was profiled in a study of blood T cell repertoires in COVID-19. Study overall: Nucleic acid was either cDNA or gDNA, and it came from T cells, B-cell-depleted T cells, or PBMCs.

V was cut by 3 bases and J by 4 bases, with 15 bases left in between. The CDR3 totals 15 residues. The germline CDR1 and CDR2 sequences are SGHAT and FQNNGV. Study processing details: How many nucleated cells were present was estimated from reference gene primer amplification. Only in-frame clones appear in the TCRdb table, and some are missing; sequencing was by immunoSEQ multiplex PCR. V, J and clone size derive from that table, while D and trimming were established from the DNA sequence. This table has more than 110,000 clones, 75% to 85% appearing once. This receptor was taken from a woman of 80 years or more with active or convalescent COVID-19. The V and J genes are TRBV11-2 and TRBJ1-1, with D perhaps TRBD1 (5 bases). The sequenced material came from peripheral blood. CDR3 residues: CASSFYRPQGTEAFF. In nucleotides, the CDR3 is TGTGCCAGCAGCTTCTATAGACCTCAGGGCACTGAAGCTTTCTTT.